The clone carrying this T cell receptor (beta chain) occurred many times. Its antigen is not known. Researchers amplified the TCR beta CDR3 regions from RNA transcripts. RT-PCR in the first round (using the HTBI primer set) targeted the TCR CDR3. In TCRdb, the multiplex PCR reads were re-called with MiXCR into one record per CDR3 protein. The repertoire holds some 350,000 distinct CDR3 sequences, with about a fifth as singletons. J was trimmed by 0 bases and V by 5 bases; bases with no gene match: 7. CDR1 is SGHNT, CDR2 YENEEA, per germline. This CDR3 contains 15 residues. These data originate in a study of T cells in Graves' hyperthyroidism and ophthalmopathy. Whole-study results and caveats: Among thyroid clonotypes expanded above 0.001, most also appeared in blood. In validation, the model predicted ophthalmopathy. These predictions came a median about 6 months before onset.

Graves' hyperthyroidism was deemed stable absent ophthalmopathy progression within 18 months. Fresh 10 ml peripheral blood yielded PBMCs. The sequence came from a woman younger than 30 with Graves' hyperthyroidism. The sequenced sample was blood. The chain joins TRBV11-3 to TRBJ2-7; 7 positions match TRBD2. CDR3 loop: CASSPGGSGSYEQYF. Written as DNA, the CDR3 is TGTGCCAGCAGCCCCGGGGGGTCTGGCTCCTACGAGCAGTACTTC.